This paragraph reports one TCR beta chain. Antigen: not known. These data originate in a study of T cell responses to AZD1222 COVID-19 vaccine. Study observations and caveats: Two AZD1222 administrations were followed by greater Spike-specific TCR breadth and depth. Reportedly, nearly half the spike-specific TCRs target unmutated variant regions. Across spike, vaccine-associated CD4 TCRs were found, dominant at 160-218 and 743-854.

This CDR3 has 13 residues. V was trimmed by 6 bases and J by 6 bases, leaving 14 bases between them. The method was immunoSEQ multiplex PCR; TCRdb's version includes in-frame clones alone and lacks a portion of them. The repertoire holds 100,000 or so clones, with about 83% as singletons. The sequence derives from an adult in good health. This sample comprised peripheral blood, obtained on day 0 of AZD1222 vaccination. The chain has TRBV12-3 or TRBV12-4 and TRBJ1-2; D unclear. The CDR3 is CASSQQREDGYTF. The CDR3 region has the DNA TGTGCCAGCAGCCAACAACGGGAAGATGGCTACACCTTC.